This T cell receptor (beta chain) was identified in a study of blood T cell repertoires in COVID-19. Overall study context: The analysed material was cDNA or gDNA that came from T cells, B-cell-depleted T cells, or PBMCs.

As handled by the study authors: Estimated nucleated cell counts came from reference gene primer amplification. Profiled with immunoSEQ multiplex PCR; TCRdb holds only in-frame clones, not every one. V and J calls and clone size are those listed in that table; D and trimming were worked out from the DNA. The sample lists some 50,000 clones, 86% occurring once. CDR3 size: 17 residues. Germline CDR1 and CDR2: SGHNT and YYREEE (reference sequence). The germline V and J ends were trimmed by 3 bases and 0 bases, with 19 bases remaining between them. J is TRBJ2-7 and V is TRBV5-4, with D perhaps TRBD1 (7 bases). This TCR was recovered from a man of 80 years or more with acute or convalescent COVID-19. Input material: peripheral blood. The CDR3 spells CASSSGGQGVSSYEQYF. DNA for the CDR3: TGTGCCAGCAGCTCCGGGGGCCAGGGGGTGAGCTCCTACGAGCAGTACTTC.